Below are 5 T cell receptor beta chains sequenced from a single sample in a study of T cell repertoires in cytomegalovirus infection. TCRdb re-derived calls from the reads in MiXCR, one entry per CDR3 protein. The repertoire has hundreds of thousands of distinct CDR3 sequences, about 28% of them found once; the top ten carry around 20%. The antigens of these receptors remain unknown. The input for sequencing was cultured PBMCs, taken from culture after CMV antigen stimulation. All receptors come from a human donor in good health (CMV status not recorded). Some clones in this sample may be carry-over from other donors' samples.

The genes are TRBV20-1 and TRBJ2-1; D is undetermined. The CDR3 has 10 amino acids. Trimming took 7 bases from V and 9 from J, leaving 10 bases between them. The germline gives CDR1 DFQATT, CDR2 SNEGSKA (reference sequence). CDR3 amino acids: CSVRVGEQFF. DNA of the CDR3: TGCAGTGTTAGGGTCGGTGAGCAGTTCTTC.

This clonotype was observed a few times. The chain carries TRBV7-4 and TRBJ1-2; D is unresolved. V was trimmed by 6 bases and J by 5 bases, leaving 25 bases between them. This CDR3 is 17 amino acids long. CDR1 and CDR2 (germline): SGHVT, SQSDAQ. The CDR3 region is CASRPPPRETYQYGYTF. The CDR3 nucleotides are TGTGCCAGCAGACCACCACCTAGGGAGACCTACCAGTATGGCTACACCTTC.

The J gene is TRBJ2-1, the V gene TRBV4-1, with unresolved D. Trimming left V 0 bases short and J 4 bases short, with 4 bases between. The germline CDR1 and CDR2 sequences are MGHRA and YSYEKL. This CDR3 has 13 amino acids. The CDR3: CASSQEPYNEQFF. The CDR3 coding sequence is TGCGCCAGCAGCCAAGAACCTTACAATGAGCAGTTCTTC.

The chain is built from TRBV6-2 or TRBV6-3 and TRBJ2-3; D is possibly TRBD1 (5 bases). Trimming took 9 bases from V and 6 from J, leaving 7 bases between them. The germline CDR1 and CDR2 sequences are MNHEY and SVGEGT. This CDR3 has 10 residues. The CDR3 bases are TGTGCCAGTCGACAGGATACGCAGTATTTT. Protein sequence: CASRQDTQYF.

The V gene is TRBV18, the J gene TRBJ1-5; a possible D gene is TRBD1 (6 bases). The CDR3 is made up of 15 amino acids. V was pared by 0 bases and J by 2 bases, with 8 bases between. Germline CDR1 is KGHSH and CDR2 is LQKENI. The CDR3, as DNA: TGTGCCAGCTCACCACCGGGACACCGCAATCAGCCCCAGCATTTT. Its translation is CASSPPGHRNQPQHF.